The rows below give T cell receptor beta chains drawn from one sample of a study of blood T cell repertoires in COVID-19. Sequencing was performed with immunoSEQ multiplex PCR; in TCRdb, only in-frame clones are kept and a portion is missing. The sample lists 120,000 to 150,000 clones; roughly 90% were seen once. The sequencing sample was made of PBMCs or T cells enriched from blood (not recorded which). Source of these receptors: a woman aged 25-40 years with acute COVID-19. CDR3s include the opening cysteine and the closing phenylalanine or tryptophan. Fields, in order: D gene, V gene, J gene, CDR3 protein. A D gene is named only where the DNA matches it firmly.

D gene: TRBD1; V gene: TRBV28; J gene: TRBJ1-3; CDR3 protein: CASSSGGQGVRTIYF
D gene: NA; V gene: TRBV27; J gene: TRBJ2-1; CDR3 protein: CASSWYPGNEQFF
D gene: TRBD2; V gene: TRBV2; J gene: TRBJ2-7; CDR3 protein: CASSEALAGVGEQYF
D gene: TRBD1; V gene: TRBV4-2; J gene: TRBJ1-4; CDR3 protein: CASSQEGTGEGLEKLFF
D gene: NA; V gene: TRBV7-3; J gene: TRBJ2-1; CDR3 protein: CASSPSSSYNEQFF
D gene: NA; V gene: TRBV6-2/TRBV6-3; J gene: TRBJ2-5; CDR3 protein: CASSYIMREQYF
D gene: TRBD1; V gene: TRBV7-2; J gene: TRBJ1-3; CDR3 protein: CASSLVGQAGNTIYF
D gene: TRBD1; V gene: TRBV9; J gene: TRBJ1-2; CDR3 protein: CASSSRQGQDYGYTF
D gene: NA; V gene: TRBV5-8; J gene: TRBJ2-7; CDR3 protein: CASSTPAGIQQYF
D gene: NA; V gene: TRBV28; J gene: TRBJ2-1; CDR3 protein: CASSLEGRYNEQFF
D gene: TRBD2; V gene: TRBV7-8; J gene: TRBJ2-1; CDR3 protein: CASSGSGRGSYNEQFF
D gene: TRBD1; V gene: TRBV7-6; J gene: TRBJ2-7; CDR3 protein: CASSLVAGQGAYEQYF
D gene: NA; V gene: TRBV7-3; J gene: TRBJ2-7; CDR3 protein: CASSLTGREQYF
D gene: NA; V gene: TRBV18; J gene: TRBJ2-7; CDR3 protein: CASSPGVEQYF
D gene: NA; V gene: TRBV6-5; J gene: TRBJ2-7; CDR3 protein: CASSLQTAYEQYF
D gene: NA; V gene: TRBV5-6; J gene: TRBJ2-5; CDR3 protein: CASSLGGSEAQYF
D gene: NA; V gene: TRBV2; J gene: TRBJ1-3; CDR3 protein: CATQRVRSGNTIYF
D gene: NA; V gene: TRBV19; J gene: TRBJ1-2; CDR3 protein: CASSIIESGVYGYTF
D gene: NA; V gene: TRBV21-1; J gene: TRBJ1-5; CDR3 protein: CASSKVGSGTVSNQPQHF
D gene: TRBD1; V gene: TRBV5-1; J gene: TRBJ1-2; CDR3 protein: CASSSFRQGGYGYTF
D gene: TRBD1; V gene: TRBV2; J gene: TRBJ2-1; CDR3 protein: CASSFPDRVSHEQFF
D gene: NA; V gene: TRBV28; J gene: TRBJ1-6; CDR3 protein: CASRQGTNPETYNSPLHF
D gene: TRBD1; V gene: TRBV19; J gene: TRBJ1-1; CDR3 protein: CASSSWDRGTEAFF
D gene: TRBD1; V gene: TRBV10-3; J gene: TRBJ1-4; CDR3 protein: CASKPGQGLEKLFF
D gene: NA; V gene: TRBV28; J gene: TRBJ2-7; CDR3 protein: CASSRGSSYEQYF
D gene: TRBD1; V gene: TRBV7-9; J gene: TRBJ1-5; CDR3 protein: CASSLGQVNQPQHF
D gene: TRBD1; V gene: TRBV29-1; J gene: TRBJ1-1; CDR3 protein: CSVGQGLNTEAFF
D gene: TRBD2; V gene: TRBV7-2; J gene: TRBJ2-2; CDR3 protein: CASSIHSGISITGELFF
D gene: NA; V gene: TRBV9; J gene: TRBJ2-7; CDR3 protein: CASSAHSGLGGEQYF
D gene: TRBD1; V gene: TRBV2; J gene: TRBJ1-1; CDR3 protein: CASSAAGGKSTEAFF
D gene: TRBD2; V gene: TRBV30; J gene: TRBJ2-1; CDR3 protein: CAWSVEGGPYNEQFF
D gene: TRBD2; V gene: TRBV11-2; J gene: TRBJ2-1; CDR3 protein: CASSSLLGAGGGNEQFF
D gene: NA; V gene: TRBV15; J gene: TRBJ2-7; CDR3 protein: CATSRDPDTISSYEQYF
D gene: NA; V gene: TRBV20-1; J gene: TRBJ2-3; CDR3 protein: CSASSSSAGTDTQYF
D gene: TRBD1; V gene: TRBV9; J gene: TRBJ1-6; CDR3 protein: CASSVGQGRLHF
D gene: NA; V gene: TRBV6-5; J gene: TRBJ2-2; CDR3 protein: CASSGFVGTGELFF
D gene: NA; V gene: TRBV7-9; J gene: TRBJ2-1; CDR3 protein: CASSSFLSRDLNEQFF
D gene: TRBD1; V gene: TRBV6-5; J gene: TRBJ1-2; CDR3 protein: CASSRGGIPYGYTF
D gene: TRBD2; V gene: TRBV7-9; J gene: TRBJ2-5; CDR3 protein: CASSRAGLAYQETQYF
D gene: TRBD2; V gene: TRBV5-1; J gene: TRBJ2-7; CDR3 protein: CASSLTSDSYEQYF
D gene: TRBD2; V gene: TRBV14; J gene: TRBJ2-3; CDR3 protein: CASSQASAGAPDTQYF
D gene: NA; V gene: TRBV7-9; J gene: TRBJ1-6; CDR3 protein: CASGRENSPLHF
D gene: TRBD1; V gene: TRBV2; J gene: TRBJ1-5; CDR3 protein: CASSGQGPGQPQHF
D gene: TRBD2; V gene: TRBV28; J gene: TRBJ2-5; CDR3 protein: CATLAGGPVETQYF
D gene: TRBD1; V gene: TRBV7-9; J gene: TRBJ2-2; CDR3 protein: CASSVKGQGAGGELFF
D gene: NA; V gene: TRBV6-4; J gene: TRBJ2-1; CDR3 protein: CATRAWIEGEQFF